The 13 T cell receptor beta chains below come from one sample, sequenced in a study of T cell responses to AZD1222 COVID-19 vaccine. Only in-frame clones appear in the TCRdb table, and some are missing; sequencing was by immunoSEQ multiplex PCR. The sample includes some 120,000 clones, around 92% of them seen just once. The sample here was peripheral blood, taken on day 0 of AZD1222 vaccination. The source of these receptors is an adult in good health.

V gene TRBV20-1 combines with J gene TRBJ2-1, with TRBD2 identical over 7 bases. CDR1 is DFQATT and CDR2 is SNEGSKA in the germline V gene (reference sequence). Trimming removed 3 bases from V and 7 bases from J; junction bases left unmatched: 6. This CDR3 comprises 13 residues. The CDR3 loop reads CSASSGFGNEQFF. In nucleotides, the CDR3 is TGCAGTGCTAGTAGCGGGTTTGGGAATGAGCAGTTCTTC.

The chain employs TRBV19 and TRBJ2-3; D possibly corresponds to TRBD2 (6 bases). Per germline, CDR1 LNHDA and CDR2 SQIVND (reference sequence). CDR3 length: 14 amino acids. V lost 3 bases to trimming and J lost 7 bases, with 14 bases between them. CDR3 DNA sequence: TGTGCCAGTAGTATTGGAGGGGTTTCAAATACGCAGTATTTT. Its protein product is CASSIGGVSNTQYF.

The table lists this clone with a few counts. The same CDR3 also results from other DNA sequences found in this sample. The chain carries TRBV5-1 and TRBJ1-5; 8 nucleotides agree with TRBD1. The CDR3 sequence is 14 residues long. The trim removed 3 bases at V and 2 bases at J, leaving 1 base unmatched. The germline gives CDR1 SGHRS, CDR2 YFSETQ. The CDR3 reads CASSSGQGNQPQHF. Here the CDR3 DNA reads TGCGCCAGCAGCTCGGGACAGGGCAATCAGCCCCAGCATTTT.

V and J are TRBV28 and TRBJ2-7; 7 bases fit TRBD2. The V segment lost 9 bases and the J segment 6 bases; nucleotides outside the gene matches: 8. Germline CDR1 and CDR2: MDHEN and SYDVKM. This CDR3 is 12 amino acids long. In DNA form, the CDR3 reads TGTGCCAGTGGGGAGATAGCGGGCGAGCAGTACTTC. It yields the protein CASGEIAGEQYF.

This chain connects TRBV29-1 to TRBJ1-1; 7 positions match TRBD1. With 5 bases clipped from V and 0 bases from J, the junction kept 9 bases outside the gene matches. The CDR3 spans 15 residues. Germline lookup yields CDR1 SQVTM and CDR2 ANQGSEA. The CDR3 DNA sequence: TGCAGCGTTATCCCCAGGGGGAACATGAACACTGAAGCTTTCTTT. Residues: CSVIPRGNMNTEAFF.

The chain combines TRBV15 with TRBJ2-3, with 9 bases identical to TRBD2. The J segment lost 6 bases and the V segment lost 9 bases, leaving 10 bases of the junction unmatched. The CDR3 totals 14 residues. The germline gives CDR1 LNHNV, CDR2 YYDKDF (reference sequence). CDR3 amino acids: CATGIAGEGDTQYF. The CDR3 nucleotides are TGTGCCACAGGGATAGCGGGAGAGGGGGATACGCAGTATTTT.

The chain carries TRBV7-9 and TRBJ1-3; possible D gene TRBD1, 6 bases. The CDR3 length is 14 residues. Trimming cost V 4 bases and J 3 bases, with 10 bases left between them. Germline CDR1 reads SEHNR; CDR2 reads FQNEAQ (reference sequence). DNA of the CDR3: TGTGCCAGCAGCTACAGGGTGGATGGAAACACCATATATTTT. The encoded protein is CASSYRVDGNTIYF.

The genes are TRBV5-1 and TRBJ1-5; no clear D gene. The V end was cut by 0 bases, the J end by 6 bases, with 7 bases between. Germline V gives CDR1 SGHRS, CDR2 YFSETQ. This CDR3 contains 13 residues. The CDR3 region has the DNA TGCGCCAGCAGCTTGGAACCACGTCAGCCCCAGCATTTT. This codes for CASSLEPRQPQHF.

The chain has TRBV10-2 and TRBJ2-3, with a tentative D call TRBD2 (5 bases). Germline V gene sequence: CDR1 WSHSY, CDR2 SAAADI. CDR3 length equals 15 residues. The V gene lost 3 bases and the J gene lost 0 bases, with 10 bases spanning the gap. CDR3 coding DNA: TGCGCCAGCAGTGATCAGCGGTTAAGCACAGATACGCAGTATTTT. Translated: CASSDQRLSTDTQYF.

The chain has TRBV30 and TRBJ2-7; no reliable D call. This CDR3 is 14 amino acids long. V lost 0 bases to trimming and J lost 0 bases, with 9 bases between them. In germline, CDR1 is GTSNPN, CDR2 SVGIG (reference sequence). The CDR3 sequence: CAWSVGGNSYEQYF. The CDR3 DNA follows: TGTGCCTGGAGTGTTGGCGGTAACTCCTACGAGCAGTACTTC. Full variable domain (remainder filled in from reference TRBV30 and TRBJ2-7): SQTIHQWPATLVQPVGSPLSLECTVEGTSNPNLYWYRQAAGRGLQLLFYSVGIGQISSEVPQNLSASRPQDRQFILSSKKLLLSDSGFYLCAWSVGGNSYEQYFGPGTRLTVT.

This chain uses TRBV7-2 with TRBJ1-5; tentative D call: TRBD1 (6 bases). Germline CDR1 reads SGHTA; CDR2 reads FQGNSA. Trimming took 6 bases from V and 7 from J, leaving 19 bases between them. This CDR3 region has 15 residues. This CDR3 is CASRLGGGGGQPQHF. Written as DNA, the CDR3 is TGTGCCAGCAGGCTAGGGGGGGGCGGCGGCCAGCCCCAGCATTTT.

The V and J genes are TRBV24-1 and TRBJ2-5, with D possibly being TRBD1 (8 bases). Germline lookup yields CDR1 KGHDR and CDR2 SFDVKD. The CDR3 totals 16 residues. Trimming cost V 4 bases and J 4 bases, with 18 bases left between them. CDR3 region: CATSDLGQGGAETQYF. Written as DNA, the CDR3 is TGTGCCACCAGTGACCTTGGACAGGGAGGGGCAGAGACCCAGTACTTC.

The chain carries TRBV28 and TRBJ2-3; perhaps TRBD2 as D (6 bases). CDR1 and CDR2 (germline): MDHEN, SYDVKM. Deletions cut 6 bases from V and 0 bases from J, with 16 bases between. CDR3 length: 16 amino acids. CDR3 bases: TGTGCCAGCAGCGCATGGGACTCCCCTAGCACAGATACGCAGTATTTT. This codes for CASSAWDSPSTDTQYF.